This T cell receptor (beta chain) is from a study of cytomegalovirus exposure and HLA in healthy donors. J was trimmed by 6 bases and V by 8 bases; bases with no gene match: 10. Germline V gives CDR1 MDHEN, CDR2 SYDVKM. The CDR3 sequence is 13 residues long. With 60 Vbeta and 13 Jbeta primers, the PCR was carried out. Method: immunoSEQ multiplex PCR; TCRdb's copy keeps in-frame clones and lacks some. The repertoire has just over 150,000 clones, over 70% of them found once; the top ten carry 1.4%. V is TRBV28 and J is TRBJ2-7; TRBD1 aligns across 7 bases. The sequence was obtained from a woman aged 30 to 39 in good health and CMV-seronegative. The sample consisted of PBMCs. Here the CDR3 DNA reads TGTGCCAGCCGGGACAGCTCCCGGCTCGAGCAGTACTTC. Protein sequence: CASRDSSRLEQYF. Together with reference TRBV28 and TRBJ2-7, the CDR3 gives the full variable domain: DVKVTQSSRYLVKRTGEKVFLECVQDMDHENMFWYRQDPGLGLRLIYFSYDVKMKEKGDIPEGYSVSREKKERFSLILESASTNQTSMYLCASRDSSRLEQYFGPGTRLTVT.